This TCR beta chain was recorded in a study of shared clonotypes between healthy human individuals. Study at large: For every donor, three CD4 naive, three CD4 memory, two CD8 naive and one CD8 memory plates were used. Study-wide findings and caveats: Non-shared clonotypes had lower generation probabilities than those shared by all four donors.

Terminally differentiated effector memory CD45RA+ cells were excluded by CCR7 positive selection of CD45RO-negative cells. Study donors comprised healthy, HIV-negative adults devoid of recent acute infection or vaccination. Note on this clone: Antigen: not known.

Deep was the level at which the assay was run. TCRdb's table, derived via immunoSEQ multiplex PCR, lists solely in-frame clones and lacks some. The sample yields about 2 million clones, about 95% seen once. The receptor was isolated from a man aged 18 to 30 in good health. The sample taken for sequencing was naive CD8+ T cells sorted from blood.

The CDR3 DNA sequence: TGTGCCAGCAGGGTCCCGGGACTCCCAACCTACGAGCAGTACTTC. Translating gives CASRVPGLPTYEQYF. The rearrangement uses TRBV6-1 and TRBJ2-7; tentative D call: TRBD2 (6 bases). The germline V gene has CDR1 MNHNS and CDR2 SASEGT. Deletions cut 6 bases from V and 2 bases from J, with 17 bases between. The CDR3 spans 15 residues.